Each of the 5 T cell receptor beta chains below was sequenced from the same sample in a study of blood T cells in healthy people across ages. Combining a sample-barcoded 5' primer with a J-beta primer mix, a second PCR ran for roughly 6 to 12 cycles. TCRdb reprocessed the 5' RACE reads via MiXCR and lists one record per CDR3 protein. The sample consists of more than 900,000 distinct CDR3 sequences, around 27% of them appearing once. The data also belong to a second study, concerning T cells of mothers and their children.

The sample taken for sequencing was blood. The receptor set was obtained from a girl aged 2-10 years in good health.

The chain's CDR3 is CSATLGGRAVKKTQYF. The CDR3 DNA follows: TGCAGTGCAACCCTCGGCGGGAGGGCCGTGAAAAAGACCCAGTACTTC. This sequence joins TRBV20-1 and TRBJ2-5; TRBD2 agrees at 9 bases. The CDR3 loop spans 16 amino acids. J lost 6 bases, V lost 6 bases, and 17 bases had no gene match. Germline CDR1 and CDR2: DFQATT and SNEGSKA (reference sequence).

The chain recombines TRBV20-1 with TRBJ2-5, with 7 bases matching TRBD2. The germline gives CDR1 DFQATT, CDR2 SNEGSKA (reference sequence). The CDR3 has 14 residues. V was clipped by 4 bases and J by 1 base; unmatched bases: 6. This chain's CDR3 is CSAKGLAVQETQYF. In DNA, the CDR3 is TGCAGTGCTAAGGGTCTAGCGGTCCAAGAGACCCAGTACTTC.

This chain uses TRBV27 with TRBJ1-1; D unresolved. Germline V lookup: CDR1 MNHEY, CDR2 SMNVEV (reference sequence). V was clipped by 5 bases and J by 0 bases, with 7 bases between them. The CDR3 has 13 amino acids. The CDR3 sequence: CASSMRMNTEAFF. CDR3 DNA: TGTGCCAGCAGTATGCGCATGAACACTGAAGCTTTCTTT.

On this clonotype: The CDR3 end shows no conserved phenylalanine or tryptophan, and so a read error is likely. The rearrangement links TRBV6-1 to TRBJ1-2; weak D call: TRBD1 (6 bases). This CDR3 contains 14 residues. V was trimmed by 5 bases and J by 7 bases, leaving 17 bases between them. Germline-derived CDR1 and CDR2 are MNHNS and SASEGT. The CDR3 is CASSSDTGSGGYTI. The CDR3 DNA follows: TGTGCCAGCAGTTCCGATACAGGGTCTGGTGGCTACACCATC.

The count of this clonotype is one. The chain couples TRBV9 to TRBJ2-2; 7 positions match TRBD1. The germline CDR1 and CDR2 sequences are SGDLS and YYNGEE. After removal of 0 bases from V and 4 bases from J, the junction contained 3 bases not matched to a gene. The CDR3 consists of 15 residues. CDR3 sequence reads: CASSVEGAFTGELFF. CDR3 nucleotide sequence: TGTGCCAGCAGCGTAGAGGGGGCGTTCACCGGGGAGCTGTTTTTT.